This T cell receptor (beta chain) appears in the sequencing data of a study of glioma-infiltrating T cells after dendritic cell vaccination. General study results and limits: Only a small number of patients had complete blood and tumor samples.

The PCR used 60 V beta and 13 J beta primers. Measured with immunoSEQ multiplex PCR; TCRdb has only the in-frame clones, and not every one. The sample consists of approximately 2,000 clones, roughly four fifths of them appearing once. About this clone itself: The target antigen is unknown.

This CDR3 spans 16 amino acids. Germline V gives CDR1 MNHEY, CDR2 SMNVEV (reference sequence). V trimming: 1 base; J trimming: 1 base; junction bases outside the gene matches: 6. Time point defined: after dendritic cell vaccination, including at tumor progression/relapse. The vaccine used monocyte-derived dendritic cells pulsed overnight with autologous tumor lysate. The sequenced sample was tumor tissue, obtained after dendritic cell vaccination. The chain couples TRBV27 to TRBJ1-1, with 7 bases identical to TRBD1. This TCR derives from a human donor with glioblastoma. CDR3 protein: CASSLFSDRANTEAFF. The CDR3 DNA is TGTGCCAGCAGTTTATTTTCCGACAGGGCGAACACTGAAGCTTTCTTT.